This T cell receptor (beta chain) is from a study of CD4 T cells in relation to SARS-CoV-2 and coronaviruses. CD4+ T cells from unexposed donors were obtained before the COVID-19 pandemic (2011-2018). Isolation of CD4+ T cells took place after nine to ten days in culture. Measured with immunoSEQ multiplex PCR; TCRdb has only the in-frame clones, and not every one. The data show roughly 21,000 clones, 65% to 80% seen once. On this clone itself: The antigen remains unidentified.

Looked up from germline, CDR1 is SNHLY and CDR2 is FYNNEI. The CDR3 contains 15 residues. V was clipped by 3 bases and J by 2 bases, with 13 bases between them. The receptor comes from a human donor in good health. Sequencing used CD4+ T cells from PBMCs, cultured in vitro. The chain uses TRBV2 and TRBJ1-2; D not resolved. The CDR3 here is CASSDGASGNYGYTF. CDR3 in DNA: TGTGCCAGCAGTGATGGTGCCAGCGGAAACTATGGCTACACCTTC.